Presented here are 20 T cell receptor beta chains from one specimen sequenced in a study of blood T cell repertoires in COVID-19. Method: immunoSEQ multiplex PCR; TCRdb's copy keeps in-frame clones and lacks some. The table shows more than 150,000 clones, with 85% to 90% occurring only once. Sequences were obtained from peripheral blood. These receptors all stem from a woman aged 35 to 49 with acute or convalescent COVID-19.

In DNA form, the CDR3 reads TGCAGCGGGGTCCAGGGGCCCTCCTACGAGCAGTACTTC. It encodes CSGVQGPSYEQYF. The chain joins TRBV29-1 to TRBJ2-7; a possible D gene is TRBD1 (6 bases). Germline CDR1 SQVTM, CDR2 ANQGSEA. V was trimmed by 7 bases and J by 0 bases, leaving 13 bases between them. CDR3 length equals 13 residues.

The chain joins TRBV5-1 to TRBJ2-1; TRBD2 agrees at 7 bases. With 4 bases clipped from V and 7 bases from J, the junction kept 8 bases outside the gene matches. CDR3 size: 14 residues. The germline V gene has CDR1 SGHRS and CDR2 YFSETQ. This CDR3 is CASSGTGGMNEQFF. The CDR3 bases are TGCGCCAGCAGCGGGACGGGGGGAATGAATGAGCAGTTCTTC.

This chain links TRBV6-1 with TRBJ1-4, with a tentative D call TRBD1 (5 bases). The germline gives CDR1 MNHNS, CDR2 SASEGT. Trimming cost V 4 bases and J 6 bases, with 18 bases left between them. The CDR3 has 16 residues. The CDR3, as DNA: TGTGCCAGCAGTGCAACGCGTTGGGGGGATGATGAAAAACTGTTTTTT. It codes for CASSATRWGDDEKLFF.

In DNA form, the CDR3 reads TGTGCCAGCAGTGCATGGACAGGGGGCAATCAGCCCCAGCATTTT. Its translation is CASSAWTGGNQPQHF. The chain links TRBV28 to TRBJ1-5, with 9 bases fitting TRBD1. From germline, CDR1 is MDHEN and CDR2 SYDVKM. V lost 5 bases to trimming and J lost 2 bases; unmatched junction nucleotides: 4. The CDR3 is made up of 15 amino acids.

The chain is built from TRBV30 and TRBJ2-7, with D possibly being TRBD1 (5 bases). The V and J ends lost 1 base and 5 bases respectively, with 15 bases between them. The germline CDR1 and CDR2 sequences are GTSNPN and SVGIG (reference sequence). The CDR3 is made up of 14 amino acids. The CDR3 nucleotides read TGTGCCTGGAGTGGGGCTGGCAGGGTAAACGAGCAGTACTTC. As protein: CAWSGAGRVNEQYF.

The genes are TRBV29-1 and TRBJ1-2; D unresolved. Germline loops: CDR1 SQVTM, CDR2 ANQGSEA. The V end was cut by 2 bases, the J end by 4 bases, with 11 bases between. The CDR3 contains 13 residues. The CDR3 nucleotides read TGCAGCGTTGAATCGGGCGGGATCTATGGCTACACCTTC. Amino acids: CSVESGGIYGYTF.

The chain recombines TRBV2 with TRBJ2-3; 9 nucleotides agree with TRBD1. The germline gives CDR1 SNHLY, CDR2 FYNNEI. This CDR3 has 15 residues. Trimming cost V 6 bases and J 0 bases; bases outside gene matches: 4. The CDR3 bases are TGTGCCAGCAGGGACAGGGGCTATAGCACAGATACGCAGTATTTT. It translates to CASRDRGYSTDTQYF.

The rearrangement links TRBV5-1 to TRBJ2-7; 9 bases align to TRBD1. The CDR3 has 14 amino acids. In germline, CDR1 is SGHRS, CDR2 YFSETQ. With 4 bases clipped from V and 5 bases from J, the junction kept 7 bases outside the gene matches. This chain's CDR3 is CASSPPGQGNEQYF. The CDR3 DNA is TGCGCCAGCAGCCCCCCGGGACAGGGAAACGAGCAGTACTTC.

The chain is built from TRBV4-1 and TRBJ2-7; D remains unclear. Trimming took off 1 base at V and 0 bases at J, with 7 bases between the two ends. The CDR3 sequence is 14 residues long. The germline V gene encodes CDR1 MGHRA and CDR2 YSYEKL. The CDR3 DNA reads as TGCGCCAGCAGCCAAGGTCCAGTCTCCTACGAGCAGTACTTC. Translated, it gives CASSQGPVSYEQYF.

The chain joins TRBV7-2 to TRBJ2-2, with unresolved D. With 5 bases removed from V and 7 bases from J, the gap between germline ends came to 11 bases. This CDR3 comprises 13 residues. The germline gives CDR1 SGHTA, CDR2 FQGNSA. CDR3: CASSARSVGELFF. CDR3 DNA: TGTGCCAGCAGCGCCAGATCTGTCGGGGAGCTGTTTTTT.

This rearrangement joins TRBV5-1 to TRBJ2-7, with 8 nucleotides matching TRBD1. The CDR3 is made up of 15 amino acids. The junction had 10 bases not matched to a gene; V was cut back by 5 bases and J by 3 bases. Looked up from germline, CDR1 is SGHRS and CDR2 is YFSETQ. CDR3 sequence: CASRGRGDRSYEQYF. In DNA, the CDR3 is TGCGCCAGCAGAGGAAGAGGGGACAGGAGCTACGAGCAGTACTTC. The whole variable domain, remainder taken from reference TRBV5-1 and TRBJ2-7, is KAGVTQTPRYLIKTRGQQVTLSCSPISGHRSVSWYQQTPGQGLQFLFEYFSETQRNKGNFPGRFSGRQFSNSRSEMNVSTLELGDSALYLCASRGRGDRSYEQYFGPGTRLTVT.

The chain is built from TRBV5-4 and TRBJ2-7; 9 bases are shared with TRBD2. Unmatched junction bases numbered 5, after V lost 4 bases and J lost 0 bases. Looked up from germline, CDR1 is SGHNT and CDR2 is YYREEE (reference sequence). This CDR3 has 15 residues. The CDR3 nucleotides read TGTGCCAGCAGCCTACTAGCGGGCGTCTCCTACGAGCAGTACTTC. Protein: CASSLLAGVSYEQYF.

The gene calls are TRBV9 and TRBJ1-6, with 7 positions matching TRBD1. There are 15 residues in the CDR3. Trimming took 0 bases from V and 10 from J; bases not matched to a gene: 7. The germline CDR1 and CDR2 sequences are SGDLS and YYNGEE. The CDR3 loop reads CASSVGAEGASPLHF. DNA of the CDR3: TGTGCCAGCAGCGTAGGGGCGGAGGGGGCATCACCCCTCCACTTT.

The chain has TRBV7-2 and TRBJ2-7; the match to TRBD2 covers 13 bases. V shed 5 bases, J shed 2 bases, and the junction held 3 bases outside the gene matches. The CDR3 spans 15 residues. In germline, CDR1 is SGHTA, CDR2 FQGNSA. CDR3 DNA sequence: TGTGCCAGCAGCCCAACTAGCGGGGGGGCCTACGAGCAGTACTTC. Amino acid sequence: CASSPTSGGAYEQYF.

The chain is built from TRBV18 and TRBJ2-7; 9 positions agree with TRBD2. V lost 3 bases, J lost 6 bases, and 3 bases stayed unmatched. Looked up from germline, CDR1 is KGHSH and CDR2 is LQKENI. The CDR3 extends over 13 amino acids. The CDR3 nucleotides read TGTGCCAGCTCACCTAGCGGGAGTTTCGAGCAGTACTTC. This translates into CASSPSGSFEQYF.

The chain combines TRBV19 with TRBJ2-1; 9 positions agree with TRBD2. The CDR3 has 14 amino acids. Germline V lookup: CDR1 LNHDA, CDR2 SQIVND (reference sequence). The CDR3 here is CAIHRVAGDNEQFF. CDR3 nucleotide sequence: TGTGCTATTCACCGAGTAGCGGGGGACAATGAGCAGTTCTTC. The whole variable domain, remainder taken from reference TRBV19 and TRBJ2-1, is DGGITQSPKYLFRKEGQNVTLSCEQNLNHDAMYWYRQDPGQGLRLIYYSQIVNDFQKGDIAEGYSVSREKKESFPLTVTSAQKNPTAFYLCAIHRVAGDNEQFFGPGTRLTVL.

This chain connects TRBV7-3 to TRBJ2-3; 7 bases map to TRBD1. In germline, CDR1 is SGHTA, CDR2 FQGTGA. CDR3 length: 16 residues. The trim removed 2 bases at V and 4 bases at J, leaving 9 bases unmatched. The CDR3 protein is CASSLGQVGGSDTQYF. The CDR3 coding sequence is TGTGCCAGCAGCTTAGGACAGGTTGGAGGTTCAGATACGCAGTATTTT.

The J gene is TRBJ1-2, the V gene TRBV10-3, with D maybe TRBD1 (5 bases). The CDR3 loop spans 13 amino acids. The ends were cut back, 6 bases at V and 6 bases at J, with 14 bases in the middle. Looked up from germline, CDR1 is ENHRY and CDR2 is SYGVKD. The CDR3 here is CAISLPQGNGYTF. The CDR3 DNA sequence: TGTGCCATCAGCCTACCCCAGGGAAATGGCTACACCTTC.

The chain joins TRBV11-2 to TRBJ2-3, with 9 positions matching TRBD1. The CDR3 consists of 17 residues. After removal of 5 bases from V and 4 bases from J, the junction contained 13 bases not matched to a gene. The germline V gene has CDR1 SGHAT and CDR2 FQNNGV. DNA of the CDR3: TGTGCCAGCAGCATAACCGGGACAGGGAGGGGCCCAGATACGCAGTATTTT. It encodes CASSITGTGRGPDTQYF. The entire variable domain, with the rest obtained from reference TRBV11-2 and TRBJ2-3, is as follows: EAGVAQSPRYKIIEKRQSVAFWCNPISGHATLYWYQQILGQGPKLLIQFQNNGVVDDSQLPKDRFSAERLKGVDSTLKIQPAKLEDSAVYLCASSITGTGRGPDTQYFGPGTRLTVL.

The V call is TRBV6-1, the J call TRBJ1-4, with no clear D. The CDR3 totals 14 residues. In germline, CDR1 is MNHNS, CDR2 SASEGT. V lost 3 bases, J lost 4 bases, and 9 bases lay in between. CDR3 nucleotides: TGTGCCAGCAGTGACCCGAGTAATAATGAAAAACTGTTTTTT. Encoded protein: CASSDPSNNEKLFF.